Below are 2 T cell receptor beta chains sequenced from a single sample in a study of blood T cell repertoires in COVID-19. Profiling relied on immunoSEQ multiplex PCR, and the TCRdb table lists in-frame clones only, not all of them. Of just over 300,000 clones listed, roughly 87% were seen once; the top ten hold 8% to 9%. Sequenced input: PBMCs or T cells enriched from blood (not recorded which). Receptors originate from a woman in her late teens or twenties who had recovered from COVID-19.

This chain connects TRBV6-4 to TRBJ2-1; 11 bases agree with TRBD2. The CDR3 is made up of 17 amino acids. V shed 2 bases, J shed 10 bases, and the junction held 13 bases outside the gene matches. CDR1 is MRHNA and CDR2 is SNTAGT in the germline V gene. CDR3 sequence reads: CASSDPVAGGPWGEQFF. The CDR3, as DNA: TGTGCCAGCAGTGACCCAGTAGCGGGAGGGCCTTGGGGAGAGCAGTTCTTC.

The chain links TRBV5-1 to TRBJ1-1; 10 bases line up with TRBD1. The V and J ends lost 4 bases and 4 bases, in that order; junction bases with no gene match: 7. This CDR3 is 15 amino acids long. From germline, CDR1 is SGHRS and CDR2 YFSETQ. This CDR3 is CASSVGTGVGTEAFF. The CDR3 DNA reads as TGCGCCAGCAGCGTCGGGACAGGGGTAGGCACTGAAGCTTTCTTT.